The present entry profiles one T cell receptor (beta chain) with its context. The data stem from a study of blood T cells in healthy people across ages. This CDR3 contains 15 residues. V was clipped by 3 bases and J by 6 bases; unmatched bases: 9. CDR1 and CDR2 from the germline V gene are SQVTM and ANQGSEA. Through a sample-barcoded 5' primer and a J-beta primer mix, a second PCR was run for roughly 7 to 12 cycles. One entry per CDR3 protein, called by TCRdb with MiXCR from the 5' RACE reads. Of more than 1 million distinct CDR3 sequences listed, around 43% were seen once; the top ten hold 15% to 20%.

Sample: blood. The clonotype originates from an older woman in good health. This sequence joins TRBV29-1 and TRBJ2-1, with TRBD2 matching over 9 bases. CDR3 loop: CSVESASGKINEQFF. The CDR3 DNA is TGCAGCGTTGAGTCGGCTAGCGGGAAGATCAATGAGCAGTTCTTC.